This passage covers 11 T cell receptor beta chains from one sample sequenced in a study of shared clonotypes between healthy human individuals. Positively selected for CCR7, the CD45RO-negative cells used as naive CD8 cells excluded terminally differentiated effector memory CD45RA+ cells. Here immunoSEQ multiplex PCR was the method, and the copy in TCRdb shows in-frame clones only, minus some. Of roughly 2 million clones listed, approximately 94% are singletons. Sequencing was carried out using naive CD8+ T cells sorted from blood. All receptors derive from a man aged 18 to 30 in good health.

The chain joins TRBV10-2 to TRBJ2-5, with 10 bases lining up with TRBD1. Germline V CDR1 and CDR2: WSHSY, SAAADI. This CDR3 has 16 residues. The J segment lost 5 bases and the V segment lost 2 bases, leaving 8 bases of the junction unmatched. The CDR3 region is CASSEPRTGGGETQYF. CDR3 coding DNA: TGCGCCAGCAGTGAGCCGAGGACAGGGGGTGGGGAGACCCAGTACTTC.

The chain has TRBV6-6 and TRBJ2-5, with D hard to call. This CDR3 comprises 13 residues. V was pared by 7 bases and J by 3 bases, with 12 bases between. CDR1 is MNHNY, CDR2 SVGAGI, per germline (reference sequence). Written as DNA, the CDR3 is TGTGCCAGCAATGACGCGGAAGAAGAGACCCAGTACTTC. This gives the protein CASNDAEEETQYF.

This sequence joins TRBV4-3 and TRBJ1-6; D is unclear. Germline-derived CDR1 and CDR2 are LGHNA and YSLEER. The germline V and J ends were trimmed by 0 bases and 6 bases, with 6 bases remaining between them. The CDR3 is 14 amino acids. CDR3 loop: CASSQENSNSPLHF. The CDR3 DNA reads TGCGCCAGCAGCCAAGAAAACAGTAATTCACCCCTCCACTTT.

The chain carries TRBV27 and TRBJ1-3; D unresolved. Germline CDR1 and CDR2: MNHEY and SMNVEV (reference sequence). This CDR3 contains 18 residues. Trimming left V 5 bases short and J 0 bases short, with 20 bases between. DNA of the CDR3: TGTGCCAGCAGTCCGTCCTCTGGCCATGGCCTCTCTGGAAACACCATATATTTT. Translated, it gives CASSPSSGHGLSGNTIYF.

This sequence joins TRBV7-8 and TRBJ2-3; tentative D call: TRBD2 (7 bases). V gave up 5 bases and J gave up 2 bases, with 20 bases separating them. The CDR3 length is 17 residues. Germline V gives CDR1 SGHVS, CDR2 FQNEAQ. CDR3 sequence (DNA): TGTGCCAGCAGCCCCTTTTTGGCGGGGGCCCTCACAGATACGCAGTATTTT. It is translated as CASSPFLAGALTDTQYF.

The chain couples TRBV10-3 to TRBJ2-7; the D gene is possibly TRBD1 (5 bases). V was cut by 4 bases and J by 6 bases, with 16 bases left in between. In germline, CDR1 is ENHRY, CDR2 SYGVKD. CDR3 length: 14 residues. The CDR3 nucleotides read TGTGCCATCAGTGCTTCTCAGGGAAGGGCCGAGCAGTACTTC. It is translated as CAISASQGRAEQYF.

V usage is TRBV10-1 and J usage is TRBJ2-7, with D maybe TRBD2 (7 bases). This CDR3 region has 14 residues. Germline V gives CDR1 WNHNN, CDR2 SYGVQD (reference sequence). V was clipped by 4 bases and J by 3 bases, with 13 bases between them. CDR3 DNA: TGCGCCAGCAGTGTAGGGGGGGAAGGCTACGAGCAGTACTTC. Amino acid sequence: CASSVGGEGYEQYF.

This CDR3 reads CASSLEWQLNTEAFF. The DNA for the CDR3 is TGTGCCAGCAGCTTAGAATGGCAGCTGAACACTGAAGCTTTCTTT. The chain links TRBV11-2 to TRBJ1-1; D is undetermined. V was shortened by 0 bases and J by 0 bases, with 8 bases between the two germline ends. The germline V gene has CDR1 SGHAT and CDR2 FQNNGV. The CDR3 extends over 15 amino acids.

The DNA for the CDR3 is TGTGCCAGCAGCTTAGAGGCGGCGTACCAAGAGACCCAGTACTTC. It codes for CASSLEAAYQETQYF. This chain joins TRBV7-6 and TRBJ2-5, with D uncertain. CDR1 is SGHVS and CDR2 is FNYEAQ in the germline V gene. Trimming took 1 base from V and 0 from J, leaving 9 bases between them. This CDR3 contains 15 residues.

The gene calls are TRBV4-1 and TRBJ2-3, with D possibly being TRBD1 (5 bases). Germline loops: CDR1 MGHRA, CDR2 YSYEKL. The CDR3 has 15 residues. Trimming pared 4 bases from V and 2 bases from J, leaving 13 bases between. In nucleotides, the CDR3 is TGCGCCAGCAGCCGGGGCCTCGACTTCACAGATACGCAGTATTTT. It codes for CASSRGLDFTDTQYF.

This chain joins TRBV9 and TRBJ1-2; tentative D call: TRBD1 (6 bases). With 4 bases removed from V and 6 bases from J, the gap between germline ends came to 16 bases. Germline-derived CDR1 and CDR2 are SGDLS and YYNGEE. The CDR3 length is 14 residues. As DNA, the CDR3 is TGTGCCAGCAGCCCAGGACCGGGGGCAGATGGCTACACCTTC. It encodes CASSPGPGADGYTF.